Below, 10 T cell receptor beta chains from the same sample are listed, as sequenced in a study of blood T cell repertoires in COVID-19. Only in-frame clones appear in the TCRdb table, and some are missing; sequencing was by immunoSEQ multiplex PCR. The data hold 130,000 to 150,000 clones, with 88% observed a single time. Sequenced sample: peripheral blood. The receptor source for this set is a woman aged 45-65 years with acute or convalescent COVID-19.

The chain joins TRBV27 to TRBJ2-7, with 7 bases lining up with TRBD2. Germline lookup yields CDR1 MNHEY and CDR2 SMNVEV (reference sequence). Unmatched junction bases numbered 4, after V lost 5 bases and J lost 0 bases. The CDR3 spans 14 residues. CDR3 DNA: TGTGCCAGCAGTCCAGGGACTAACTCCTACGAGCAGTACTTC. This sequence encodes CASSPGTNSYEQYF.

This clone was counted once. The V call is TRBV28, the J call TRBJ2-7; D gene uncertain. There are 11 residues in the CDR3. From germline, CDR1 is MDHEN and CDR2 SYDVKM. Trimming took 1 base from V and 6 from J, leaving 4 bases between them. The CDR3 region has the DNA TGTGCCAGCAGTTTATTGCGCGAGCAGTACTTC. It encodes CASSLLREQYF.

The chain uses TRBV6-5 and TRBJ1-2; the match to TRBD1 covers 8 bases. CDR3 length: 15 residues. V lost 6 bases to trimming and J lost 2 bases; unmatched junction nucleotides: 8. CDR1 is MNHEY, CDR2 SVGAGI, per germline. CDR3 in DNA: TGTGCCAGCAGGAAGGGACAGGCCCCCAACTATGGCTACACCTTC. Protein sequence: CASRKGQAPNYGYTF.

The chain couples TRBV4-2 to TRBJ2-7, with TRBD2 matching 8 bases. Germline V lookup: CDR1 LGHNA, CDR2 YNFKEQ. This CDR3 contains 15 residues. J lost 5 bases, V lost 0 bases, and 6 bases had no gene match. CDR3 DNA: TGTGCCAGCAGCCAAGAGATAGCGGGACCGGACGAGCAGTACTTC. Its translation is CASSQEIAGPDEQYF.

The sample holds many counts of this clone. V is TRBV28 and J is TRBJ1-1; a weak D match, TRBD1 (6 bases). This CDR3 is 15 amino acids long. The V and J ends lost 10 bases and 1 base respectively, with 19 bases between them. CDR1 is MDHEN, CDR2 SYDVKM, per germline. CDR3 in amino acids: CATLLPRTANTEAFF. Written as DNA, the CDR3 is TGTGCCACCCTACTACCCAGGACAGCGAACACTGAAGCTTTCTTT.

The J gene is TRBJ2-5, the V gene TRBV4-2; 13 nucleotides line up with TRBD2. The CDR3 is made up of 16 amino acids. CDR1 is LGHNA and CDR2 is YNFKEQ in the germline V gene. J was trimmed by 5 bases and V by 4 bases; bases with no gene match: 7. CDR3 coding DNA: TGTGCCAGCAGCCCTCGACTAGCGGGGGGAGAGGAGACCCAGTACTTC. The encoded protein is CASSPRLAGGEETQYF.

The V call is TRBV7-9, the J call TRBJ1-5; 9 bases match TRBD1. J lost 4 bases, V lost 2 bases, and 6 bases had no gene match. The CDR3 covers 16 residues. Germline values: CDR1 SEHNR, CDR2 FQNEAQ (reference sequence). In nucleotides, the CDR3 is TGTGCCAGCAGCTTATCTTCCGGACAGGGGAATCAGCCCCAGCATTTT. Translation gives CASSLSSGQGNQPQHF.

V is TRBV29-1 and J is TRBJ2-4; D is possibly TRBD1 (6 bases). The CDR3 has 14 residues. V was trimmed by 0 bases and J by 6 bases, leaving 12 bases between them. Germline lookup yields CDR1 SQVTM and CDR2 ANQGSEA. CDR3 loop: CSVEDRGWINIQYF. As DNA, the CDR3 is TGCAGCGTTGAAGACAGGGGATGGATAAACATTCAGTACTTC.

The chain employs TRBV5-1 and TRBJ2-7, with D perhaps TRBD1 (5 bases). Between the trimmed V and J ends, which lost 6 bases and 2 bases, there was a span of 15 bases. This CDR3 region has 14 residues. The germline gives CDR1 SGHRS, CDR2 YFSETQ. The CDR3 bases are TGCGCCAGCACCAGGACACCCGTAACCTACGAGCAGTACTTC. Protein product: CASTRTPVTYEQYF.

This chain connects TRBV7-9 to TRBJ1-1, with TRBD1 identical over 9 bases. The CDR3 length is 14 residues. V dropped 8 bases and J dropped 3; count of bases not matched to a gene: 7. Germline assignment: CDR1 SEHNR and CDR2 FQNEAQ (reference sequence). The CDR3 region is CASVQQGADTEAFF. Written as DNA, the CDR3 is TGTGCCAGCGTTCAACAGGGGGCGGACACTGAAGCTTTCTTT.